This paragraph covers one T cell receptor beta chain sequence. The data derive from a study of blood T cell repertoires in COVID-19. Overall study context: Specimens from acute and convalescent COVID-19 originated in the United States, Italy and Spain.

Those enrolled, adults aged roughly 18 to 100 years, came from around 24 US areas. Each participant's cohort was designated according to participant-reported clinical history. CDR3 length: 16 residues. The V end lost 3 bases, the J end lost 3 bases, and 17 bases lay between the germline ends. Germline CDR1 MGHRA, CDR2 YSYEKL. This table comes from immunoSEQ multiplex PCR, and its TCRdb copy is limited to in-frame clones, with some not included. The repertoire holds a few hundred thousand clones, with around 90% as singletons. Material for sequencing was PBMCs or T cells enriched from blood (not recorded which). V and J are TRBV4-1 and TRBJ1-1; D may be TRBD1 (5 bases). The receptor was isolated from a man in his thirties or forties who had been exposed to COVID-19. For the CDR3, the DNA is TGCGCCAGCAGCCAGGTGGGGGGGGGAGTTCACACTGAAGCTTTCTTT. Translation gives CASSQVGGGVHTEAFF.